This entry features one T cell receptor (beta chain) sequence. The antigen it binds to is not known. Per-base qualities were not stored, and no clone one base away is much larger. This specimen comes from a study of cytotoxic CD8 clonotypes in ibrutinib-treated CLL (dated by TCRdb to about 2021). For the wider study: The cohort included about 15 treatment-naive and ten to eleven relapsed/refractory patients; some 18 were IGHV unmutated. Patients were still on ibrutinib when every remission and progressive disease sample was collected. Response samples were obtained after a median of about 13 months of treatment, with a range of roughly 6 to 36 months. Longitudinal samples were obtainable from about 30% of the roughly 90 participants in the trial. Samples averaged roughly 260,000 productive templates and roughly 86,000 productive rearrangements. Partial responses were observed in approximately 24 patients and complete responses in 2; after a median follow-up of 68 months, remission was maintained in some 14 patients and progression was observed in some twelve. Cryopreserved peripheral blood mononuclear cells were collected at three points: before therapy, at response, and at either sustained remission or disease progression.

The time point label, read with the paper, signifies: 12 months on ibrutinib. For TCR beta library preparation, around 1.9 micrograms of genomic DNA were extracted from the cryopreserved PBMCs. High-throughput TCR beta sequencing was performed on longitudinal blood samples from CLL patients receiving ibrutinib monotherapy. The patients were enrolled in a single-center, open-label phase 2 trial of ibrutinib monotherapy. CDR1 is given as MNHEY and CDR2 as SVGAGI, both from the germline V gene. The CDR3 covers 14 residues, taking in both the cysteine and the phenylalanine. Only CDR3 DNA remains: 42 bases, in frame from the first base. V lost 0 bases and J lost 5 bases; the stretch between them is 10 bases long. Here is what the overall study found, with its caveats: Sustained-remission and progressing patients did not have matched sampling times, and lymph node repertoires were not examined. Public clonotypes were found to be uncommon and were observed to contract or remain stable during treatment; the increase in clonality was shown to reflect expansion of private clonotypes at ibrutinib response. Baseline clonality exceeded that of age-matched healthy donors and correlated strongly with circulating CD8+ T-cell counts. Clonality rose at ibrutinib response, remained stable during sustained remission, and dropped back toward baseline at progression.

Each clonotype received, on average, approximately 9.9x coverage in deep resolution sequencing performed on a MiSeq, where the target depth lay between 1 in 1 million and 1 in 200,000 T cells. The immunoSEQ hsTCRB Kit was used to generate TCR beta libraries. In the paper's pipeline: ImmunoSEQ Data Assistant and ImmunoSEQ Analyzer were used for data analysis, and V, D and J genes were assigned according to IMGT definitions. Clonality, which ranges from 0 to 1, was calculated by subtracting the normalized Shannon entropy of productive rearrangement frequencies from one. Only overrepresented clonotypes making up at least 0.05% of each patient's repertoire were included in the public clonotype analysis. Thirteen age-matched healthy donor repertoires from immuneACCESS were used as controls for clonality. TCRdb took over this immuneACCESS table, retaining in-frame rearrangements with V and J assigned. Such tables are incomplete; in checked studies, under half of the missing clones stem from an unresolved V gene, and the remainder is unexplained. That table supplies the V and J calls and clone size; D and trimming were determined from the DNA. This sample holds under 75,000 clones; 65% to 75% were observed only once. 43% of the sample belongs to the ten largest clones.

The V and J segments used are TRBV6-5 and TRBJ2-5, with no D gene named confidently. The sample in question was PBMCs, obtained after 12 months of ibrutinib treatment. The clonotype comes from a human donor with chronic lymphocytic leukemia. The CDR3 corresponds to CASSYSGRVETQYF. The DNA sequence is as follows: TGTGCCAGCAGTTACTCCGGTAGGGTGGAGACCCAGTACTTC.